These T cell receptor beta chains were read from a single sample in a study of shared T cell receptors in the human thymus. Using immunoSEQ multiplex PCR, the repertoire was profiled, and TCRdb retains in-frame clones only, with some absent. The data show about 660,000 clones, roughly 90% seen once. The sample was also linked to a second study, of human thymus T cells.

Sequencing was carried out using thymocytes. All receptors derive from a boy under three years old with a congenital heart defect. Each CDR3 is given with its conserved first and last residue. Each record gives: J gene, clone size, V gene, D gene, CDR3 DNA, CDR3 protein. D genes are given only for firm matches. Some rows have no size entry. The others give once, few or many, or a class for an expanded clone.

TRBJ2-2,.,TRBV5-1,TRBD1,TGCGCCAGCAGCCTGACAGGGCCCGGGGAGCTGTTTTTT,CASSLTGPGELFF
TRBJ1-4,.,TRBV5-1,TRBD1,TGCGCCAGCAGCTTGGAACAGGGGACTAATGAAAAACTGTTTTTT,CASSLEQGTNEKLFF
TRBJ2-3,.,TRBV7-2,TRBD2,TGTGCCAGCAGCTTGCGTAGCGGGGTAAGCACAGATACGCAGTATTTT,CASSLRSGVSTDTQYF
TRBJ2-3,.,TRBV13,TRBD2,TGTGCCAGCAGCCCCAGGACTAGCGGGGGAGAGGATACGCAGTATTTT,CASSPRTSGGEDTQYF
TRBJ2-6,.,TRBV11-2,.,TGTGCCAGCAGCTTTTTTGACAGTGTAGACGGCCTAGTCCTGACTTTC,CASSFFDSVDGLVLTF
TRBJ2-1,.,TRBV29-1,.,TGCAGGGGCGAAGATAACAATGAGCAGTTCTTC,CRGEDNNEQFF
TRBJ2-7,.,TRBV15,TRBD1,TGTGCCACCAGCAGAGATCAAAGGGGGCGCAGGCACGAGCAGTACTTC,CATSRDQRGRRHEQYF
TRBJ2-1,.,TRBV30,TRBD2,TGTGCCTGGAGTGTAGGGCGGGAGCGGCACAATGAGCAGTTCTTC,CAWSVGRERHNEQFF
TRBJ2-7,.,TRBV4-3,TRBD2,TGCGCCAGCAGCCACGAACCGGGACTAGCGACGTACGAGCAGTACTTC,CASSHEPGLATYEQYF
TRBJ1-2,.,TRBV6-6,.,TGTGCCAGCAGTTACACGGACATCGGCGGGGAAGGCTACACCTTC,CASSYTDIGGEGYTF
TRBJ1-1,once,TRBV29-1,TRBD1,TGCAGCGTTAGTGGGACAGGGGGATTGGGCACTGAAGCTTTCTTT,CSVSGTGGLGTEAFF
TRBJ1-2,.,TRBV27,TRBD1,TGTGCCAGCAGGTCCGACAGGGGGGCCCCCTACACCTTC,CASRSDRGAPYTF
TRBJ2-1,.,TRBV14,.,TGTGCCAGCAGCCAAGATCCGGGGACTGGTTACAATGAGCAGTTCTTC,CASSQDPGTGYNEQFF
TRBJ1-2,.,TRBV27,.,TGTGCCAGCAGTTTATCCCCTCCGGGACTTGCCGGGCATGGCTACACCTTC,CASSLSPPGLAGHGYTF
TRBJ2-3,.,TRBV7-9,TRBD2,TGTGCCACCCTTGGGTGGCGGGAGAAAACAGATACGCAGTATTTT,CATLGWREKTDTQYF
TRBJ2-1,.,TRBV11-3,.,TGTGCCAGCAGCTTACGCCCCAGCGGCGTTAGGAGCTCCTACAATGAGCAGTTCTTC,CASSLRPSGVRSSYNEQFF
TRBJ2-1,.,TRBV5-1,TRBD2,TGCGCCAGCAGCTTGGGTCTAGCGGTGGGGGAGGGAGAGCAGTTCTTC,CASSLGLAVGEGEQFF
TRBJ2-7,.,TRBV5-1,.,TGCGCCAGCAGCCACCCGACGGCTAGCGACTCCTACGAGCAGTACTTC,CASSHPTASDSYEQYF
TRBJ1-4,.,TRBV15,.,TGTGCCACGGCCGGGACTCCCCCTGAAAAACTGTTTTTT,CATAGTPPEKLFF
TRBJ2-2,.,TRBV19,TRBD2,TGTGCCAGTAGTATAGCACTAGCGGGGGCGAACACCGGGGAGCTGTTTTTT,CASSIALAGANTGELFF
TRBJ2-1,.,TRBV7-9,TRBD2,TGTGCCAGCAGCCACCGGACTAGCGGGAGCCTCAGGGAGCAGTTCTTC,CASSHRTSGSLREQFF
TRBJ1-1,.,TRBV19,TRBD1,TGTGCCAGTAGTAAGGGGGCCGCTGAAGCTTTCTTT,CASSKGAAEAFF
TRBJ2-7,.,TRBV5-8,TRBD1,TGTGCCAGCAGCTCCGGACAGGGGACACCCTACGAGCAGTACTTC,CASSSGQGTPYEQYF
TRBJ2-7,.,TRBV12-5,TRBD2,TGTGCTAGTGAATACTCTAGCGGGGCCTCCTACGAGCAGTACTTC,CASEYSSGASYEQYF
TRBJ1-3,.,TRBV9,.,TGTGCCAGCAGCCAGACTGCTTCTGGAAACACCATATATTTT,CASSQTASGNTIYF
TRBJ1-3,few,TRBV5-6,.,TGTGCCAGCAGCTTGGTAGGAGCAAGAAACACCATATATTTT,CASSLVGARNTIYF
TRBJ2-2,.,TRBV5-8,.,TGTGCCAGCAGCTTCGGAGAGACCGGGGAGCTGTTTTTT,CASSFGETGELFF
TRBJ2-1,few,TRBV4-3,TRBD2,TGCGCCAGCAGCCAAATAGCGGGAGGGGAATGCAGCAGTGAGCAGTTCTTC,CASSQIAGGECSSEQFF
TRBJ2-2,few,TRBV19,TRBD1,TGTGCCAGTAGTCGACGCCCGGGACAGGGGTATCCCGGGGAGCTGTTTTTT,CASSRRPGQGYPGELFF
TRBJ1-1,.,TRBV7-6,TRBD1,TGTGCCAGCAGCTTAGACGAGGGGGCGCTGGGTAACACTGAAGCTTTCTTT,CASSLDEGALGNTEAFF
TRBJ1-4,.,TRBV28,.,TGTGCCAGCAGTTTAAGGGGAGAAAAACTGTTTTTT,CASSLRGEKLFF
TRBJ2-7,.,TRBV5-6,TRBD2,TGTGCCAGCAGCCATACTAGCGGGAGGGCCAACGAGCAGTACTTC,CASSHTSGRANEQYF